The 5 T cell receptor beta chains below were found in one sample sequenced in a study of blood T cells in healthy people across ages. It was with a sample-barcoded 5' primer and a J-beta primer mix that a second PCR of roughly 6 to 12 cycles was run. From the 5' RACE reads, TCRdb called clonotypes with MiXCR, one entry per CDR3 protein. This table holds about 650,000 distinct CDR3 sequences, around 52% found once. The sequenced material came from blood. These receptors came from a woman older than 75 in good health.

A few counts support this clonotype. J is TRBJ2-7 and V is TRBV19; D is undetermined. Germline V gene sequence: CDR1 LNHDA, CDR2 SQIVND (reference sequence). This CDR3 contains 15 residues. V lost 3 bases, J lost 0 bases, and 12 bases lay in between. CDR3 loop: CASSILVPSSYEQYF. CDR3 in DNA: TGTGCCAGTAGTATCCTAGTCCCGAGCTCCTACGAGCAGTACTTC.

This clonotype has just one count. The chain links TRBV5-1 to TRBJ2-3; no clear D gene. Germline CDR1 and CDR2: SGHRS and YFSETQ. V was trimmed by 0 bases and J by 2 bases, leaving 7 bases between them. The CDR3 loop spans 14 amino acids. As DNA, the CDR3 is TGCGCCAGCAGCTTGGGGTGGGCCACAGATACGCAGTATTTT. Translation gives CASSLGWATDTQYF.

The chain has TRBV15 and TRBJ2-3; a weak D match, TRBD2 (5 bases). The germline V gene encodes CDR1 LNHNV and CDR2 YYDKDF (reference sequence). This CDR3 is 14 amino acids long. Trimming pared 1 base from V and 5 bases from J, leaving 10 bases between. The CDR3 protein is CATSRAGTLDTQYF. The CDR3 DNA sequence: TGTGCCACCAGCAGAGCGGGAACTCTAGATACGCAGTATTTT.

This clonotype was observed many times. The CDR3 coding sequence is TGTGCCAGCGGGACAGGAAATTCACCCCTCCACTTT. Translated, it gives CASGTGNSPLHF. The chain links TRBV6-6 to TRBJ1-6, with 8 bases aligning to TRBD1. CDR1 and CDR2 from the germline V gene are MNHNY and SVGAGI (reference sequence). After removal of 8 bases from V and 7 bases from J, the junction contained 1 base not matched to a gene. The CDR3 covers 12 residues.

The V call is TRBV10-3, the J call TRBJ2-1; 10 bases fit TRBD2. This CDR3 contains 14 residues. Trimming removed 9 bases from V and 7 bases from J; junction bases left unmatched: 9. CDR1 and CDR2 (germline): ENHRY, SYGVKD. In DNA, the CDR3 is TGTGCCATAACTAGCGGGAAGCCTGGGAATGAGCAGTTCTTC. Protein sequence: CAITSGKPGNEQFF.